The rows below give T cell receptor beta chains drawn from one sample of a study of radiotherapy plus CTLA-4 blockade in lung cancer. TCRdb's copy holds only in-frame clones and misses some; the assay was immunoSEQ multiplex PCR. The sample lists about 93,000 clones, almost 90% occurring once. The material was peripheral blood, obtained from a patient treated with radiotherapy plus ipilimumab. These receptors were taken from a human donor with non-small cell lung cancer that progressed on radiotherapy plus ipilimumab. The CDR3 runs from the conserved cysteine through the conserved F or W. Fields, in order: clone size, V gene, J gene, CDR3 length, D gene, CDR3 DNA, CDR3 protein. The D gene is left open where the match is weak. The size field is filled for only some rows; it gives once, few, many or a size class.

>few|TRBV7-9|TRBJ2-7|13|.
TGTGCCAGCACCGTCGGTTCGTCGGGTGAGCAGTACTTC
CASTVGSSGEQYF
>.|TRBV2|TRBJ2-1|13|TRBD2
TGTGCCAGCAAAGCGGGAACGTACAATGAGCAGTTCTTC
CASKAGTYNEQFF
>.|TRBV5-1|TRBJ2-1|17|TRBD2
TGCGCCAGCAGCCATGCTATAGCGGGAGGGCGTGTGGTTGAGCAGTTCTTC
CASSHAIAGGRVVEQFF
>.|TRBV2|TRBJ1-5|17|.
TGTGCCAGCAGCCGGGGGGGCGGAGCAAACGTAGGGCAGCCCCAGCATTTT
CASSRGGGANVGQPQHF
>.|TRBV13|TRBJ2-1|16|TRBD2
TGTGCCAGCAGCTTGGGACTAGCGGGATTAGCTGGTGAGCAGTTCTTC
CASSLGLAGLAGEQFF
>.|TRBV7-9|TRBJ2-7|12|.
TGTGCCAGCAGCTCCCGAGGCTACGAGCAGTACTTC
CASSSRGYEQYF
>.|TRBV5-6|TRBJ2-1|13|.
TGTGCCAGCAGCTACGGGACTCGGGATGAGCAGTTCTTC
CASSYGTRDEQFF
>.|TRBV19|TRBJ2-3|13|.
TGTGCCAGTAGAGGAAAGAGCACAGATACGCAGTATTTT
CASRGKSTDTQYF
>.|TRBV5-1|TRBJ1-3|13|.
TGCGCCAGCAGTACAGATTCTGGAAACACCATATATTTT
CASSTDSGNTIYF
>.|TRBV6-4|TRBJ2-2|12|.
TGTGCCAGCAGTGGGGATGCCGGGGAGCTGTTTTTT
CASSGDAGELFF
>once|TRBV6-1|TRBJ1-3|14|.
TGTGCCAGCAGTGATCGGACGGTGGGGAGGACCATATATTTT
CASSDRTVGRTIYF
>.|TRBV6-1|TRBJ2-1|16|TRBD1
TGTGCCAGCAGTGAATCGCCCGGACAGGGATTCTATGAGCAGTTCTTC
CASSESPGQGFYEQFF
>.|TRBV18|TRBJ2-7|13|.
TGTGCCAGCTCACCAGATGGTCTTGGGCAGCAGTACTTC
CASSPDGLGQQYF
>.|TRBV5-4|TRBJ2-1|15|TRBD2
TGTGCCAGCAGCCCGGACGGGACTAGCGTATTTGAGCAGTTCTTC
CASSPDGTSVFEQFF
>.|TRBV5-1|TRBJ1-3|14|.
TGCGCCAGCAGCCCGGGGGCATCTGGAAACACCATATATTTT
CASSPGASGNTIYF
>once|TRBV2|TRBJ2-1|12|TRBD1
TGTGCCAGCAGTGAGGAAGGGGGCCCTAGGTTCTTC
CASSEEGGPRFF
>.|TRBV7-2|TRBJ2-5|15|TRBD2
TGTGCCAGCAGCGTAACGGTCGCGGGAGCGGTGACCCAGTACTTC
CASSVTVAGAVTQYF
>.|TRBV4-1|TRBJ2-7|18|TRBD2
TGCGCCAGCAGCCAATCGTTCGAGAGACTAGCGGGGACCTACGAGCAGTACTTC
CASSQSFERLAGTYEQYF
>.|TRBV14|TRBJ2-7|13|.
TGTGCCAGCAGCCAGGTACGGAATCACGAGCAGTACTTC
CASSQVRNHEQYF
>.|TRBV4-2|TRBJ2-1|13|.
TGTGCCAGCAGCCAAGCACTAGACAATGAGCAGTTCTTC
CASSQALDNEQFF
>once|TRBV30|TRBJ2-2|12|.
TGTGCCAGGGCTCTGAACACCGGGGAGCTGTTTTTT
CARALNTGELFF
>few|TRBV18|TRBJ1-3|15|.
TGTGCCAGCTCACCAATTCGTCAGGACGGAAACACCATATATTTT
CASSPIRQDGNTIYF
>.|TRBV27|TRBJ2-1|15|TRBD1
TGTGCCAGCAGGGACAGGGCCGGAGGGTACAATGAGCAGTTCTTC
CASRDRAGGYNEQFF
>.|TRBV5-4|TRBJ2-7|15|.
TGTGCCAGCAAAATAGGAGGGCCGAGCTCCTACGAGCAGTACTTC
CASKIGGPSSYEQYF
>.|TRBV15|TRBJ2-3|13|.
TGTGCCACCAATTGGGGGAGTACAGATACGCAGTATTTT
CATNWGSTDTQYF